This T cell receptor (beta chain) was captured in a study of blood T cell repertoires in COVID-19 (dated by TCRdb to the early 2020s). Regarding the research as a whole: The collaborator samples originated in the United States, Italy and Spain and spanned the acute and convalescent phases of COVID-19. Sample metadata almost always included a de-identified subject ID, COVID-19 status, age in years and sex. The prospective study material was composed of cDNA or gDNA derived from T cells, B-cell-depleted T cells, or PBMCs. The samples were drawn from the first 160 participants of the ongoing ImmuneRACE study and from some 1,300 subjects provided by 6 global collaborators. Subjects who had been exposed to COVID-19, were actively infected with it, or had recovered from it provided the deeply sampled blood TCRbeta repertoires that made up the dataset. The repertoires were released in a freely available public database intended as a resource for research on the immune response to SARS-CoV-2. Where HLA class I and class II types were available, the types were taken from metadata supplied by the sample provider, not from assay-based typing.

What the study reported, not specific to this receptor: How much clinical and demographic metadata was included differed by source and by participant, and the metadata was provided uncurated.

Reading the germline V gene gives CDR1 SGHTA and CDR2 FQGTGA. Measured from the cysteine to the phenylalanine, the CDR3 is 16 residues long. Of the read, only the CDR3 DNA is kept; its 48 bases are in frame from base 1. V ends up 5 bases short and J 7 bases short, with an unmatched junction base count of 7. Participants in the prospective study were enrolled through a virtual design, were aged roughly 18 to 100 years, and lived in 24 United States geographic areas. In the prospective study, participants were assigned to cohorts based on the clinical history participants reported in a screening survey and a study questionnaire. Recovered participants in ImmuneRACE Cohort 3 were defined by two consecutive negative NP/OP PCR tests, clearance by a healthcare professional, or resolution of symptoms. Each participant in the prospective study had whole blood, serum and a nasopharyngeal or oropharyngeal swab collected by mobile phlebotomists. Over a roughly 2-month period, participants in the prospective study had the option of providing additional blood draws and questionnaires. Prospective study blood samples were shipped either frozen or at room temperature before DNA extraction.

As regards this clone: Its binding antigen is unknown. Base qualities were left out, and no much larger clone turns up one base away.

TCRbeta CDR3 regions were amplified from genomic DNA by means of the immunoSEQ Assay, a bias-controlled multiplex PCR. Concerning the study's data processing: The number of nucleated cells in each sample was estimated from the amplification of reference gene primers within the assay. Sequence reads were collapsed and filtered to measure the absolute abundance of every unique TCRbeta CDR3 rearrangement. For each sample, productive Simpson clonality was calculated as the square root of Simpson's diversity index over productive rearrangements. Held by TCRdb, this immuneACCESS table contains in-frame sequences only and omits some clones. Under half of the omission traces to an unresolved V gene where checked; the cause of the rest is unknown. V and J calls and clone size are those listed in that table; D and trimming were worked out from the DNA. Within this sample are a few hundred thousand clones, with 75% to 90% of them counted one time only. About 9.9% of the sample is in the top ten clones.

The rearranged segments are TRBV7-3 and TRBJ2-1; 14 bases in the middle match TRBD2. The sample comprised PBMCs or T cells enriched from blood (not recorded which). The sequence came from a woman between 40 and 55 years old who had recovered from COVID-19. The CDR3 corresponds to CASSPGGLAGGNEQFF. The DNA sequence follows: TGTGCCAGCAGCCCCGGTGGACTAGCGGGGGGTAATGAGCAGTTCTTC.